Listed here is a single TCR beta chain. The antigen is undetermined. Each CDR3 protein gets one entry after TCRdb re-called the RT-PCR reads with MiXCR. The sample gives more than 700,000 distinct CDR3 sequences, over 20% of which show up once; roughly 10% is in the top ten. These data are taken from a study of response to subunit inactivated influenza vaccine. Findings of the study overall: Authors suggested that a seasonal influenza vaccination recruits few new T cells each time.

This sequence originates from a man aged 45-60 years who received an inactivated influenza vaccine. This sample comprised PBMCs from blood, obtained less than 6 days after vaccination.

In DNA, the CDR3 is TGTGCCAGCAGTTACTCGAGGAGTGCGGGATTCAATGAGCAGTTCTTC. Translating gives CASSYSRSAGFNEQFF. The chain combines TRBV6-2 or TRBV6-3 with TRBJ2-1, with a tentative D call TRBD2 (6 bases). V dropped 0 bases and J dropped 6 bases, with 15 bases sitting between them. There are 16 residues in the CDR3. Germline V CDR1 and CDR2: MNHEY, SVGEGT.